This paragraph covers one T cell receptor beta chain sequence. This specimen includes other DNA sequences encoding the same CDR3. Trimming removed 0 bases from V and 8 bases from J, with 8 bases in between. The CDR3 length is 13 residues. Germline lookup yields CDR1 GTSNPN and CDR2 SVGIG (reference sequence). Treatment here: over 15 received Ad26.COV2.S at low or high dose, single or two shots; 5 received placebo; per-sample allocation not given. Day 63 after the first vaccine or placebo injection was the time point for sampling. This sample was taken from a study of Ad26.COV2.S vaccination and SARS-CoV-2 variants. Sequenced by immunoSEQ multiplex PCR; TCRdb stores in-frame clones only, minus some. The data hold about 680,000 clones, with 70% to 90% observed a single time.

The chain has TRBV30 and TRBJ1-6; the D gene is possibly TRBD1 (5 bases). The sample consisted of peripheral blood, taken in a trial of Ad26.COV2.S vaccine versus placebo. The receptor was derived from a person between 18 and 65 years old who received the Ad26.COV2.S COVID-19 vaccine or a placebo. The DNA of the CDR3 is TGTGCCTGGAGTGTACAAGGGGATTCACCCCTCCACTTT. Protein: CAWSVQGDSPLHF.